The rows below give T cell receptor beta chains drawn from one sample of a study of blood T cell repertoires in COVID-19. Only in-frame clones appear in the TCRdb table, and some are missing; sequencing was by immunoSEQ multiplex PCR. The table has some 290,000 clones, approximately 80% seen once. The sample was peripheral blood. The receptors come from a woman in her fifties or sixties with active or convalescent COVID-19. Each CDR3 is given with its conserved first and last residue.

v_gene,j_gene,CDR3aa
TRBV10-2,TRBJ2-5,CASRAQETQYF
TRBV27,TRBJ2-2,CASGTGLNTGELFF
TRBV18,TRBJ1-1,CASSPLDRGLNTEAFF
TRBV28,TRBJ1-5,CASSLGGVGEQPQHF
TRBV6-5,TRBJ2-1,CASSYSGGAFNEQFF
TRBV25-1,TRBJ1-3,CASSERRAGNTIYF
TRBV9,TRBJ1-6,CASSQGTGGSYNSPLHF
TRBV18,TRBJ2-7,CASAQGIGTYEQYF
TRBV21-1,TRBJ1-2,CASSKDFRDRPYGYTF
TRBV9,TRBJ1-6,CASSYVGGPYNSPLHF
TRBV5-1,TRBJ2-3,CATRRVAGGRTDTQYF
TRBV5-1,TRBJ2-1,CASTRGVLRDEQFF
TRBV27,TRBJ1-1,CASSPADSEGTEAFF
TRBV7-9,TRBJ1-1,CASSLDRTANTEAFF
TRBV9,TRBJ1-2,CASSGGSGYTF
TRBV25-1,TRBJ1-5,CASSDRGGESNQPQHF
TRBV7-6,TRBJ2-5,CASSRSGQGPQETQYF
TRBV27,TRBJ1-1,CASRRDGGFTEAFF
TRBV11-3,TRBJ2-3,CASSDRLAGGDTDTQYF
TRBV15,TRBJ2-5,CATSLGPGGRLETQYF